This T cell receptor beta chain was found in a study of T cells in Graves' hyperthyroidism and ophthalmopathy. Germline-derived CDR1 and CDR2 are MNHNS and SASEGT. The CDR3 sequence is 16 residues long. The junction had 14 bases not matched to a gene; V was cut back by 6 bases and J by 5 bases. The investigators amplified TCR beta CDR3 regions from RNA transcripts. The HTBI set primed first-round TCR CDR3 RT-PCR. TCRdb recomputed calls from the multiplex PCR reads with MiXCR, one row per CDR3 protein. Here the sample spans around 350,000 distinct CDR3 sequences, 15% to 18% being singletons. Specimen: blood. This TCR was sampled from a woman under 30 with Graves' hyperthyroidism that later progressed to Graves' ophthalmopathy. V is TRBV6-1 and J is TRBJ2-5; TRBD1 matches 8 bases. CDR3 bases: TGTGCCAGCAGAACCTGGACAGGGACCCCCCCGGAGACCCAGTACTTC. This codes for CASRTWTGTPPETQYF.